These 18 T cell receptor beta chains came from one sample sequenced in a study of cytomegalovirus exposure and HLA in healthy donors. Primers included in the PCR were 60 Vbeta and 13 Jbeta primers. Sequenced by immunoSEQ multiplex PCR; TCRdb stores in-frame clones only, minus some. The top ten clones hold about 7% of a sample with 85,000 to 100,000 clones, around 74% of them seen once. The specimen sequenced was PBMCs. The source is a man aged 50-59 years in good health and CMV-seropositive.

The rearrangement joins TRBV6-4 to TRBJ1-5; TRBD1 matches at 7 bases. The CDR3 runs to 16 residues. The V segment lost 4 bases and the J segment 0 bases; nucleotides outside the gene matches: 6. CDR1 and CDR2 from the germline V gene are MRHNA and SNTAGT. The CDR3 bases are TGTGCCAGCAGTGGGGGACAGACTTATAGCAATCAGCCCCAGCATTTT. The encoded protein is CASSGGQTYSNQPQHF.

This clone was found once. The chain carries TRBV19 and TRBJ2-1; 11 nucleotides match TRBD2. The CDR3 has 20 residues. CDR1 and CDR2 (germline): LNHDA, SQIVND (reference sequence). J lost 0 bases, V lost 3 bases, and 13 bases had no gene match. The CDR3 nucleotides read TGTGCCAGTAGTATTTACGGAGGCCTAGCGGGGGGCAGCTCCTACAATGAGCAGTTCTTC. Translation gives CASSIYGGLAGGSSYNEQFF.

The chain has TRBV27 and TRBJ1-1; maybe TRBD1 (5 bases). The V gene's germline CDR1 is MNHEY and CDR2 SMNVEV (reference sequence). The CDR3 has 14 residues. Deletions cut 1 base from V and 4 bases from J, with 10 bases between. This CDR3 reads CASSLLQGLTEAFF. DNA for the CDR3: TGTGCCAGCAGTTTATTGCAGGGCCTCACTGAAGCTTTCTTT.

The rearrangement links TRBV2 to TRBJ1-1, with 11 bases that match TRBD1. Germline CDR1 and CDR2: SNHLY and FYNNEI. V shed 7 bases and J 5 bases; nucleotides not matched to a gene: 3. The CDR3 is 13 amino acids. The CDR3 bases are TGTGCCAGCATTGGACAGGGGGCTACTGAAGCTTTCTTT. Translated: CASIGQGATEAFF.

The count of this clone is one. The chain employs TRBV30 and TRBJ1-1; D perhaps matches TRBD1 (5 bases). This CDR3 region has 13 residues. CDR1 and CDR2 from the germline V gene are GTSNPN and SVGIG (reference sequence). V lost 3 bases to trimming and J lost 11 bases, with 19 bases between them. CDR3 protein: CAWSGKGTGGAFF. The CDR3, as DNA: TGTGCCTGGAGCGGCAAGGGGACGGGGGGGGCTTTCTTT.

The V gene is TRBV30, the J gene TRBJ2-3; D may be TRBD1 (6 bases). In germline, CDR1 is GTSNPN, CDR2 SVGIG (reference sequence). This CDR3 has 17 amino acids. With 2 bases removed from V and 0 bases from J, the gap between germline ends came to 18 bases. This CDR3 reads CAWSPNFRGTSTDTQYF. In DNA form, the CDR3 reads TGTGCCTGGAGTCCCAACTTCAGGGGTACGAGCACAGATACGCAGTATTTT.

This clone showed up just a few times. This chain joins TRBV7-9 and TRBJ2-3, with TRBD1 identical over 8 bases. Germline V gene data show CDR1 as SEHNR and CDR2 as FQNEAQ (reference sequence). V shed 5 bases, J shed 1 base, and the junction held 2 bases outside the gene matches. The CDR3 runs to 14 residues. In DNA form, the CDR3 reads TGTGCCAGCAGCCAGGGACAGGGCACAGATACGCAGTATTTT. Residues: CASSQGQGTDTQYF.

This chain joins TRBV29-1 and TRBJ1-5, with D possibly TRBD1 on 5 matching bases. Germline V gives CDR1 SQVTM, CDR2 ANQGSEA. Trimming left V 5 bases short and J 2 bases short, with 10 bases between. The CDR3 loop spans 13 amino acids. The CDR3 sequence is CSVSAGGNQPQHF. CDR3 nucleotide sequence: TGCAGCGTTTCCGCGGGGGGCAATCAGCCCCAGCATTTT. Variable domain in full (rest from reference TRBV29-1 and TRBJ1-5): SAVISQKPSRDICQRGTSLTIQCQVDSQVTMMFWYRQQPGQSLTLIATANQGSEATYESGFVIDKFPISRPNLTFSTLTVSNMSPEDSSIYLCSVSAGGNQPQHFGDGTRLSIL.

The rearrangement uses TRBV19 and TRBJ1-2; D perhaps matches TRBD1 (6 bases). Trimming shortened V by 5 bases and J by 10 bases, and 20 bases separated the two germline ends. The germline V gene has CDR1 LNHDA and CDR2 SQIVND (reference sequence). The CDR3 has 14 amino acids. The CDR3 reads CASSLRSRDTVYTF. Written as DNA, the CDR3 is TGTGCCAGTAGTCTAAGGTCCCGGGACACTGTCTACACCTTC.

The chain combines TRBV7-3 with TRBJ2-7; D is perhaps TRBD1 (6 bases). Trimming shortened V by 5 bases and J by 6 bases, and 14 bases separated the two germline ends. Per the germline V gene, CDR1 is SGHTA and CDR2 is FQGTGA. This CDR3 contains 13 residues. The DNA for the CDR3 is TGTGCCAGCAGCCTGGACAGAGGCGGCGAGCAGTACTTC. It specifies CASSLDRGGEQYF.

The chain joins TRBV19 to TRBJ1-5, with 8 bases that match TRBD1. Per the germline V gene, CDR1 is LNHDA and CDR2 is SQIVND (reference sequence). V shed 9 bases, J shed 2 bases, and the junction held 9 bases outside the gene matches. The CDR3 covers 15 residues. The CDR3 here is CASQTGELGNQPQHF. DNA of the CDR3: TGTGCCAGCCAGACAGGGGAATTAGGCAATCAGCCCCAGCATTTT.

V usage is TRBV5-6 and J usage is TRBJ1-5; 7 nucleotides line up with TRBD1. The trim removed 3 bases at V and 7 bases at J, leaving 4 bases unmatched. The CDR3 runs 13 residues. Per the germline V gene, CDR1 is SGHDT and CDR2 is YYEEEE. CDR3 sequence reads: CASSSTGTQPQHF. Here the CDR3 DNA reads TGTGCCAGCAGCTCGACAGGGACCCAGCCCCAGCATTTT.

The V call is TRBV4-3, the J call TRBJ1-4; D possibly corresponds to TRBD1 (5 bases). This CDR3 region has 14 residues. Trimming shortened V by 3 bases and J by 8 bases, and 13 bases separated the two germline ends. Germline-derived CDR1 and CDR2 are LGHNA and YSLEER. The CDR3, as DNA: TGCGCCAGCAGCCATACCCAGGGTGGGGAAAAACTGTTTTTT. Amino acid sequence: CASSHTQGGEKLFF.

V usage is TRBV7-2 and J usage is TRBJ1-6; no clear D. The CDR3 is 14 residues long. The V and J ends lost 5 bases and 0 bases respectively, with 5 bases between them. CDR1 SGHTA and CDR2 FQGNSA come from the germline V gene. CDR3 amino acids: CASSLSSYNSPLHF. The CDR3 DNA reads as TGTGCCAGCAGCCTAAGCTCCTATAATTCACCCCTCCACTTT.

The table lists this clone with a few counts. The chain links TRBV7-8 to TRBJ2-3; TRBD1 matches 7 bases. The CDR3 loop spans 15 amino acids. Germline loops: CDR1 SGHVS, CDR2 FQNEAQ. J was trimmed by 0 bases and V by 5 bases; bases with no gene match: 5. CDR3 loop: CASSQTGKSTDTQYF. CDR3 bases: TGTGCCAGCAGCCAGACAGGGAAGAGCACAGATACGCAGTATTTT.

This clone is a singleton in its sample. The chain recombines TRBV5-6 with TRBJ1-1; D is possibly TRBD1 (6 bases). The CDR3 loop spans 14 amino acids. Per germline, CDR1 SGHDT and CDR2 YYEEEE. V dropped 4 bases and J dropped 4 bases, with 14 bases sitting between them. The CDR3 here is CASSAGQFSTEAFF. CDR3 coding DNA: TGTGCCAGCAGCGCCGGACAGTTCAGCACTGAAGCTTTCTTT.

The V gene is TRBV5-6, the J gene TRBJ2-1, with 8 bases lining up with TRBD1. The CDR3 is 14 residues long. Germline V lookup: CDR1 SGHDT, CDR2 YYEEEE. Trimming took 4 bases from V and 7 from J; bases not matched to a gene: 7. CDR3 residues: CASSPRQGRNEQFF. The CDR3 bases are TGTGCCAGCAGCCCTAGACAGGGGAGGAATGAGCAGTTCTTC. The variable domain in full, completed from reference TRBV5-6 and TRBJ2-1, reads DAGVTQSPTHLIKTRGQQVTLRCSPKSGHDTVSWYQQALGQGPQFIFQYYEEEERQRGNFPDRFSGHQFPNYSSELNVNALLLGDSALYLCASSPRQGRNEQFFGPGTRLTVL.

The rearrangement uses TRBV7-9 and TRBJ2-7, with TRBD1 matching over 7 bases. CDR3 length: 15 amino acids. Germline loops: CDR1 SEHNR, CDR2 FQNEAQ (reference sequence). With V trimmed by 8 bases and J by 2 bases, 12 bases remained unmatched. The CDR3 here is CASSPPTGLTYEQYF. The CDR3 DNA is TGTGCCAGCTCCCCGCCGACAGGGTTGACCTACGAGCAGTACTTC.